This record covers a single T cell receptor (beta chain). Its antigen is not identified. These data come from a study of T cell responses to AZD1222 COVID-19 vaccine. Assay used: immunoSEQ multiplex PCR; TCRdb lists only in-frame clones, some missing. The sample lists about 170,000 clones; just over 90% were seen once. Trimming removed 4 bases from V and 5 bases from J; junction bases left unmatched: 6. The CDR3 runs to 15 residues. Germline V lookup: CDR1 SGHNT, CDR2 YYREEE (reference sequence). Whole-study results and caveats: Samples come after the peak T cell response, not at day 14. Donors were chiefly white British, with a greater number of females, and clonal diversity was perhaps underestimated. Mapped onto spike, vaccine-associated CD4 TCRs spanned it and were dominant at 160-218 and 743-854.

Sequencing used peripheral blood, obtained on day 0 of AZD1222 vaccination. The receptor's source is an adult in good health. The chain is built from TRBV5-4 and TRBJ1-2, with 12 positions matching TRBD1. The chain's CDR3 is CASSNGTGGGYGYTF. The CDR3 region has the DNA TGTGCCAGCAGCAATGGGACAGGGGGCGGTTATGGCTACACCTTC.